The 13 T cell receptor beta chains below all came from one sample that was sequenced in a study of blood T cells in healthy people across ages. A second PCR, run for roughly 7 to 11 cycles, used a sample-barcoded 5' primer plus a J-beta primer mix. TCRdb re-called the 5' RACE reads through MiXCR, storing one row per CDR3 protein. Of some 1.8 million distinct CDR3 sequences in the sample, more than 35% were seen once. Sequencing used blood. The receptors stem from a human donor in good health.

A few counts support this clonotype. The chain has TRBV24-1 and TRBJ2-3; no clear D gene. The germline gives CDR1 KGHDR, CDR2 SFDVKD. V lost 4 bases and J lost 6, with 7 bases in between. There are 12 residues in the CDR3. The CDR3 sequence is CATSDARDTQYF. The DNA for the CDR3 is TGTGCCACCAGTGACGCTCGGGATACGCAGTATTTT.

Remarks on this clonotype: An end of the junction differs from the germline gene, which may be a read error. The gene calls are TRBV5-6 and TRBJ1-2; 9 bases line up with TRBD1. Germline loops: CDR1 SGHDT, CDR2 YYEEEE. This CDR3 region has 15 residues. The CDR3 reads CASSLQLTGGYGCTF. The CDR3 DNA sequence: TGTGCCAGCAGCCTCCAATTAACAGGGGGCTATGGCTGCACCTTC.

The chain uses TRBV5-5 and TRBJ1-1; no definite D call. The CDR3 has 14 residues. Trimming cost V 4 bases and J 0 bases, with 10 bases left between them. Germline lookup yields CDR1 SGHKS and CDR2 YYEKEE (reference sequence). DNA of the CDR3: TGTGCCAGCAGCGACACTATCCTGAACACTGAAGCTTTCTTT. The encoded protein is CASSDTILNTEAFF.

This clonotype was seen only a few times. The chain combines TRBV5-5 with TRBJ1-4; D is unresolved. V was pared by 4 bases and J by 0 bases, with 10 bases between. The CDR3 extends over 15 amino acids. Germline CDR1 and CDR2: SGHKS and YYEKEE (reference sequence). The CDR3 spells CASSAHFATNEKLFF. CDR3 in DNA: TGTGCCAGCAGCGCTCATTTCGCAACTAATGAAAAACTGTTTTTT.

This clonotype was detected a few times. The CDR3 DNA follows: TGCAGTGGCCGGGGCTACCAAGAGACCCAGTATTTT. Residues: CSGRGYQETQYF. The chain carries TRBV20-1 and TRBJ2-3; D possibly matches TRBD1 or TRBD2 (5 bases each). The CDR3 is 12 residues long. V lost 7 bases to trimming and J lost 12 bases, with 20 bases between them. Germline loops: CDR1 DFQATT, CDR2 SNEGSKA (reference sequence).

About this clonotype: A read error may produce the germline difference seen at one junction end. The V and J genes are TRBV6-6 and TRBJ2-5; TRBD2 matches at 8 bases. The V gene's germline CDR1 is MNHNY and CDR2 SVGAGI (reference sequence). This CDR3 region has 14 residues. The DNA of the CDR3 is TGTACCAGCAGTTCTCGAAGGGCCGGGGGGGAGCAGTACTTC. Translated, it gives CTSSSRRAGGEQYF.

The V gene is TRBV5-1, the J gene TRBJ2-5, with D hard to call. Trimming removed 4 bases at V and 3 bases at J, with 19 bases between. There are 16 residues in the CDR3. Germline V gene lookup returns CDR1 SGHRS and CDR2 YFSETQ. CDR3 coding DNA: TGCGCCAGCAGCATCGGACCAACCCATCGAAAAGAGACCCAGTACTTC. Protein product: CASSIGPTHRKETQYF.

The rearrangement links TRBV5-5 to TRBJ2-7, with D maybe TRBD2 (6 bases). Germline assignment: CDR1 SGHKS and CDR2 YYEKEE (reference sequence). This CDR3 contains 14 residues. The germline V and J ends were trimmed by 5 bases and 4 bases, with 16 bases remaining between them. The CDR3 DNA reads as TGTGCCAGCAGTCGGGCGGGGAAAAGGTACGAGCAGTACTTC. Translated, it gives CASSRAGKRYEQYF.

This clonotype was seen only a few times. A read error may account for a junction end that differs from germline. The genes are TRBV9 and TRBJ2-7; TRBD2 aligns across 12 bases. The CDR3 consists of 16 residues. Germline assignment: CDR1 SGDLS and CDR2 YYNGEE. The CDR3 loop reads CAGSKELAGGPYEQYF. CDR3 nucleotide sequence: TGTGCCGGCAGCAAAGAACTAGCGGGGGGTCCCTACGAGCAGTACTTC.

Only a few counts were recorded for this clonotype. V usage is TRBV20-1 and J usage is TRBJ1-5, with D perhaps TRBD1 (5 bases). Germline lookup yields CDR1 DFQATT and CDR2 SNEGSKA (reference sequence). CDR3 size: 14 residues. The V end was cut by 2 bases, the J end by 5 bases, with 13 bases between. The CDR3 sequence: CSARMAGSHQPQHF. The CDR3 region has the DNA TGCAGTGCTAGAATGGCAGGGAGTCATCAGCCCCAGCATTTT.

V gene TRBV24-1 combines with J gene TRBJ2-1, with 7 bases identical to TRBD1. J lost 6 bases, V lost 4 bases, and 5 bases had no gene match. The CDR3 contains 14 residues. Germline V gene data show CDR1 as KGHDR and CDR2 as SFDVKD. This CDR3 is CATSDLDRSNEQFF. CDR3 bases: TGTGCCACCAGTGACCTGGACAGGTCCAATGAGCAGTTCTTC.

The J gene is TRBJ2-5, the V gene TRBV7-3; D possibly uses TRBD1 or TRBD2 (5 bases each). The CDR3 covers 16 residues. Deletions cut 5 bases from V and 5 bases from J, with 21 bases between. The germline V gene has CDR1 SGHTA and CDR2 FQGTGA. The chain's CDR3 is CASSAIAGSRTETQYF. The CDR3 DNA sequence: TGTGCCAGCAGCGCAATCGCAGGGAGTAGGACGGAGACCCAGTACTTC.

The chain employs TRBV7-2 and TRBJ2-7, with D maybe TRBD1 (6 bases). V was pared by 6 bases and J by 1 base, with 10 bases between. Germline V gene lookup returns CDR1 SGHTA and CDR2 FQGNSA. The CDR3 is 13 residues long. In DNA, the CDR3 is TGTGCCAGCAGGCACAGGGCTTCCTACGAGCAGTACTTC. Residues: CASRHRASYEQYF.